This T cell receptor beta chain was retrieved from a study of shared clonotypes between healthy human individuals (dated by TCRdb to about 2020). Describing the broader study: The cohort comprised a couple of women and a few men aged 18 to 49 years. For each donor, three plates each were used for CD4 naive and CD4 memory, two plates were used for CD8 naive, and one plate was used for CD8 memory. The study deeply sequenced blood TCR repertoires of about 5 healthy adults to estimate repertoire size and the extent of clonotype sharing between individuals. Libraries were prepared and TCR repertoires were sequenced by different laboratories using diverse techniques, in order to increase sequencing depth and limit assay-specific biases. Each donor's leukapheresis produced roughly between about 0.9 and 9.5 billion PBMCs.

Using the deep immunoSEQ assay, TCR CDR3 regions were amplified from genomic DNA by multiplex PCR. For each cell subset, the extracted genomic DNA was distributed evenly across all wells of several immunoSEQ 96-well plates, and each plate served as one replicate. For sorted subsets, approximately 210 ng of genomic DNA, equivalent to around 29,000 T cell genomes, went into each replicate PCR. Purified libraries were measured with a Qubit 3.0 fluorometer, size-checked on a Bioanalyzer 2100, and measured again with the KAPA Library Quantification kit. Each immunoSEQ 96-well plate was sequenced on its own single-read 150-cycle Illumina NextSeq 550 flow cell. As for the original processing: Because the immunoSEQ output included only junctional sequences and no quality scores, the filtering could not be the same as the filtering used for full-length reads. Sequences were annotated with PyIR, a Python wrapper for IgBLAST v1.9, using IMGT germline references to assign V/J genes and CDR3. Reads with weak V/J assignments (E-value above 1e-6), missing CDR3, stop codons, out-of-frame junctions, or ambiguous translated residues were removed. V3J clonotypes were defined as sequences sharing an identical inferred V gene, J gene, and CDR3 amino acid sequence. The percentage overlap between two repertoires was calculated by dividing the number of shared unique clonotypes by the size of the smaller repertoire. RTK rarefaction, the Chao1 estimator, and Recon v2.1 estimates of unobserved clonotypes were used to assess repertoire richness. OLGA was used to compute generation probabilities for all TCRbeta clonotypes that the gDNA method yielded from a handful of donors. Imported from immuneACCESS, the table was reduced by TCRdb to in-frame sequences with V and J called. These copies leave out some clones; in studies compared against another copy, an unresolved V gene accounts for under half, and the cause of the remainder is not known. V and J calls and clone size are given by that table; D and trimming were obtained from the DNA. Counted in this sample were 1.5 million to 2.5 million clones; over 85% of them appeared once. The ten largest account for approximately 1.2% of the sample.

V was cut back by 0 bases and J by 2 bases, leaving a gap of 11 bases between them. The CDR3 measures 15 amino acids from cysteine to phenylalanine. The read is trimmed to its CDR3 DNA, 45 bases read in frame from base 1. The CDR1 and CDR2 encoded by the germline V gene are MNHEY and SVGAGI. CD8 naive samples consisted of CD45RO-negative cells that were positively selected for CCR7, yielding a CD45RA+CCR7+ population without TemRA cells. Healthy HIV-negative adults with no recently reported acute infections or vaccinations were included as donors. All donors were Caucasian adults living in Nashville, Tennessee, USA. Blood was obtained by leukapheresis, after which PBMCs were separated by Ficoll-Histopaque density gradient centrifugation and cryopreserved in liquid nitrogen vapor phase. Purity and quantity of every magnetically sorted T cell population were checked by analytical flow cytometry. Genomic DNA was isolated from each sorted fraction and quantified by UV absorbance on a Nanodrop 2000c.

The full study reports these points: Clonotypes shared by all four sorted-subset donors showed higher generation probabilities than non-shared clonotypes. Pairwise subsampling indicated that sequencing depth was expected to affect the degree of clonotype sharing among donors. Only blood was sampled, and tissue TCR repertoires likely differ from those in blood. Incomplete sequencing was indicated by rarefaction of sorted-subset datasets, despite the large sequencing depth. Larger estimated clonotype richness was generally found for naive subsets than for memory subsets. When a few donors were compared, the shared fraction of clonotypes was 5% to 6.5% for naive CD4, 3.5% to 4% for naive CD8, more than 2% for memory CD4, and roughly 0.43% for memory CD8. The genetic and exposure-history diversity represented was limited by the small number of donors.

Points on this clone: The antigen this receptor binds is unknown. Base qualities are not recorded, but no much larger clone differs from it by a single base.

The chain was built from TRBV6-5 and TRBJ2-7; TRBD2 is a possible D gene, resting on 6 matching bases. The clonotype originates from a man between 18 and 35 years old in good health. The sequenced sample consisted of naive CD8+ T cells sorted from blood. The sample's cell subset or site label is to be understood as: CD45RA+CCR7+. The nucleotide sequence is TGTGCCAGCAGTTACTCTGGTGGGACTGCCTACGAGCAGTACTTC. Its product reads: CASSYSGGTAYEQYF.